This T cell receptor (beta chain) was sequenced for a study of cytomegalovirus exposure and HLA in healthy donors. Both 60 Vbeta primers and 13 Jbeta primers went into the PCR. This table comes from immunoSEQ multiplex PCR, and its TCRdb copy is limited to in-frame clones, with some not included. Here the sample spans just under 95,000 clones, 81% being singletons. Study-wide points: For most TCR beta V segments, an earlier analysis put the productive rate at about 90% or about 30% of the time. Cytomegalovirus association was assigned to about 150 TCR beta chains.

About this clone: The antigen remains undetermined.

Sequencing was carried out using PBMCs. The TCR sequence derives from a girl aged 2 to 9 in good health and CMV-seropositive.

In nucleotides, the CDR3 is TGTGCCAGCAGCCCACCAAGTAATGACAGGGGGAACACTGAAGCTTTCTTT. This sequence encodes CASSPPSNDRGNTEAFF. The chain has TRBV14 and TRBJ1-1; 8 nucleotides agree with TRBD1. This CDR3 is built from 17 residues. Germline V CDR1 and CDR2: SGHDN, FVKESK. The V and J ends lost 4 bases and 1 base, in that order; junction bases with no gene match: 11.